The entry that follows covers one T cell receptor (beta chain) sequence. The sample comes from a study of blood T cell repertoires in COVID-19. Overall study context: The samples span acute and convalescent COVID-19 from the United States, Italy and Spain. The cDNA or gDNA used as material had been derived from T cells, B-cell-depleted T cells, or PBMCs.

The germline V gene encodes CDR1 SGHTA and CDR2 FQGTGA. Deletions cut 5 bases from V and 8 bases from J, with 12 bases between. The CDR3 contains 12 residues. Per the original methods: Counts of nucleated cells, estimated from reference gene primer amplification, were obtained. Libraries were prepared by immunoSEQ multiplex PCR; TCRdb keeps only in-frame clonotypes and omits some of them. That table is the source of V, J and clone size, and D and trimming were worked out from the DNA. The sample carries tens of thousands of clones, about 86% recorded once. The TCR was taken from a man at least 80 years old with active or convalescent COVID-19. The specimen sequenced was peripheral blood. The chain couples TRBV7-3 to TRBJ1-1; perhaps TRBD1 as D (6 bases). The chain's CDR3 is CASSLVGGEAFF. The CDR3 DNA is TGTGCCAGCAGCCTGGTAGGGGGAGAAGCTTTCTTT.